These 23 T cell receptor beta chains were all obtained from the same sample, sequenced in a study of T cell changes during pregnancy in multiple sclerosis. TCRdb's copy holds only in-frame clones and misses some; the assay was immunoSEQ multiplex PCR. In the table there are approximately 61,000 clones, approximately 88% of which are singletons. This sample comprised peripheral blood, obtained in the first trimester of pregnancy. Source of these receptors: a female donor with multiple sclerosis, enrolled in a pregnancy study.

V is TRBV6-4 and J is TRBJ2-5; D is perhaps TRBD2 (5 bases). The CDR3 consists of 13 residues. The V gene lost 3 bases and the J gene lost 4 bases, with 9 bases spanning the gap. Germline values: CDR1 MRHNA, CDR2 SNTAGT. CDR3 coding DNA: TGTGCCAGCAGTGAGAGGGATGCAGAGACCCAGTACTTC. Translated: CASSERDAETQYF.

The sample holds one count of this clone. The chain combines TRBV5-1 with TRBJ1-1; 9 bases agree with TRBD1. Trimming cost V 3 bases and J 3 bases; bases outside gene matches: 6. The CDR3 sequence is 15 residues long. The germline V gene has CDR1 SGHRS and CDR2 YFSETQ. The CDR3 sequence is CASSYGDREDTEAFF. DNA for the CDR3: TGCGCCAGCAGCTATGGGGACAGGGAGGACACTGAAGCTTTCTTT.

V is TRBV10-3 and J is TRBJ1-5, with TRBD1 identical over 8 bases. J gave up 7 bases and V 3 bases, and 5 bases lay outside the gene matches. Germline CDR1 and CDR2: ENHRY and SYGVKD. This CDR3 contains 14 residues. CDR3 bases: TGTGCCATCAGTGACAGGGGGCCGGGGCAGCCCCAGCATTTT. Translated, it gives CAISDRGPGQPQHF.

The chain joins TRBV5-1 to TRBJ1-1, with D maybe TRBD1 (5 bases). CDR3 size: 14 residues. Deletions cut 7 bases from V and 1 base from J, with 14 bases between. Germline loops: CDR1 SGHRS, CDR2 YFSETQ. This CDR3 is CASAFGGQNTEAFF. The CDR3 nucleotides read TGCGCCAGCGCCTTCGGGGGTCAGAACACTGAAGCTTTCTTT.

This clone was seen a single time. The chain has TRBV6-5 and TRBJ2-5; 7 bases map to TRBD1. Germline V lookup: CDR1 MNHEY, CDR2 SVGAGI. The CDR3 covers 14 residues. After removal of 2 bases from V and 4 bases from J, the junction contained 4 bases not matched to a gene. The CDR3 sequence: CASSYEGAGETQYF. CDR3 nucleotide sequence: TGTGCCAGCAGTTACGAGGGGGCAGGAGAGACCCAGTACTTC.

The chain has TRBV4-1 and TRBJ2-5; TRBD2 agrees at 9 bases. The CDR3 contains 14 residues. Looked up from germline, CDR1 is MGHRA and CDR2 is YSYEKL. V gave up 3 bases and J gave up 4 bases; unmatched junction bases: 3. The CDR3 loop is CASSQRTSAETQYF. The CDR3 nucleotides read TGCGCCAGCAGCCAGCGGACTAGCGCAGAGACCCAGTACTTC.

This clone was found a few times. The chain couples TRBV6-5 to TRBJ1-1, with 7 nucleotides matching TRBD1. Germline V gene data show CDR1 as MNHEY and CDR2 as SVGAGI. The CDR3 has 14 amino acids. V shed 2 bases, J shed 5 bases, and the junction held 5 bases outside the gene matches. The DNA of the CDR3 is TGTGCCAGCAGTTACGACAGGGTAAATACTGAAGCTTTCTTT. Translation: CASSYDRVNTEAFF.

In its sample, this clone was seen once. This chain joins TRBV10-1 and TRBJ1-5, with 9 bases that match TRBD1. Germline CDR1 reads WNHNN; CDR2 reads SYGVQD (reference sequence). The V and J ends lost 4 bases and 2 bases, in that order; junction bases with no gene match: 3. The CDR3 runs 15 residues. This CDR3 reads CASSGTGVRNQPQHF. CDR3 nucleotide sequence: TGCGCCAGCAGTGGGACAGGGGTGCGCAATCAGCCCCAGCATTTT.

The chain joins TRBV10-1 to TRBJ2-1, with 11 bases fitting TRBD2. There are 15 residues in the CDR3. Germline CDR1 reads WNHNN; CDR2 reads SYGVQD (reference sequence). The V segment lost 3 bases and the J segment 6 bases; nucleotides outside the gene matches: 4. CDR3 protein: CASSDQLAGANEQFF. Written as DNA, the CDR3 is TGCGCCAGCAGTGATCAACTAGCGGGGGCCAATGAGCAGTTCTTC.

V usage is TRBV5-1 and J usage is TRBJ2-7, with 7 bases aligning to TRBD1. J was trimmed by 4 bases and V by 8 bases; bases with no gene match: 3. The CDR3 is made up of 11 amino acids. Germline V CDR1 and CDR2: SGHRS, YFSETQ. The CDR3 loop reads CARDRVYEQYF. For the CDR3, the DNA is TGCGCCAGAGACAGGGTTTACGAGCAGTACTTC.

The V and J genes are TRBV4-3 and TRBJ2-2; D possibly corresponds to TRBD2 (6 bases). From germline, CDR1 is LGHNA and CDR2 YSLEER. The V gene lost 4 bases and the J gene lost 5 bases, with 14 bases spanning the gap. This CDR3 contains 15 residues. CDR3 protein: CASSRELSGTGELFF. In DNA form, the CDR3 reads TGCGCCAGCAGCCGAGAACTTAGCGGAACCGGGGAGCTGTTTTTT.

The chain carries TRBV5-1 and TRBJ1-5; the D gene is possibly TRBD1 (5 bases). CDR1 and CDR2 (germline): SGHRS, YFSETQ. V was pared by 0 bases and J by 5 bases, with 9 bases between. The CDR3 length is 14 residues. CDR3 nucleotides: TGCGCCAGCAGCTTGGGGCAGGGTGATCAGCCCCAGCATTTT. Translated, it gives CASSLGQGDQPQHF. The complete variable domain, with remaining parts taken from reference TRBV5-1 and TRBJ1-5, reads KAGVTQTPRYLIKTRGQQVTLSCSPISGHRSVSWYQQTPGQGLQFLFEYFSETQRNKGNFPGRFSGRQFSNSRSEMNVSTLELGDSALYLCASSLGQGDQPQHFGDGTRLSIL.

The V gene is TRBV28, the J gene TRBJ2-3, with TRBD2 matching over 14 bases. Germline V gene data show CDR1 as MDHEN and CDR2 as SYDVKM. The CDR3 totals 16 residues. V dropped 10 bases and J dropped 1; count of bases not matched to a gene: 7. This chain's CDR3 is CAIRLAGGPGTDTQYF. The CDR3 DNA reads TGTGCCATCAGACTAGCGGGAGGGCCGGGCACAGATACGCAGTATTTT.

The chain uses TRBV11-2 and TRBJ2-1, with 11 bases fitting TRBD2. Germline V gene lookup returns CDR1 SGHAT and CDR2 FQNNGV. Losses at the gene ends were 5 bases for V and 7 bases for J; bases not matched to a gene: 10. This CDR3 region has 16 residues. CDR3 sequence: CASSLHPGLAENEQFF. Here the CDR3 DNA reads TGTGCCAGCAGCCTACACCCGGGACTAGCGGAGAATGAGCAGTTCTTC.

Note on this clone: The germline gene is not matched at one end of the junction; a read error may be the cause. V is TRBV7-9 and J is TRBJ1-5, with D possibly matching TRBD1 (6 bases). This CDR3 has 14 residues. Germline CDR1 reads SEHNR; CDR2 reads FQNEAQ (reference sequence). CDR3 residues: CASSLLQGNQPQHF. The CDR3 nucleotides read TGTGCCAGCAGCTTACTACAGGGCAATCAACCCCAGCATTTT.

Only a few counts were recorded for this clone. CDR3 sequence (DNA): TGTGCCTGGAGTCCCTCGACAGGCACTGAAGCTTTCTTT. It translates to CAWSPSTGTEAFF. The gene calls are TRBV30 and TRBJ1-1; the D gene is possibly TRBD1 (6 bases). V dropped 2 bases and J dropped 4 bases, with 11 bases sitting between them. CDR3 size: 13 residues. CDR1 is GTSNPN, CDR2 SVGIG, per germline (reference sequence).

This chain uses TRBV7-9 with TRBJ1-1; no firm D call. The CDR3 sequence is 13 residues long. Germline CDR1 reads SEHNR; CDR2 reads FQNEAQ (reference sequence). Trimming left V 2 bases short and J 5 bases short, with 9 bases between. The CDR3 bases are TGTGCCAGCAGCTTATCAGGCGTGACTGAAGCTTTCTTT. Its protein is CASSLSGVTEAFF.

The V call is TRBV28, the J call TRBJ2-7; D gene uncertain. This CDR3 is built from 13 residues. Germline V gives CDR1 MDHEN, CDR2 SYDVKM. The CDR3 sequence is CATHPGVPYEQYF. The CDR3 region has the DNA TGTGCGACCCATCCAGGTGTACCCTACGAGCAGTACTTC.

The rearrangement uses TRBV7-2 and TRBJ1-1; 7 positions agree with TRBD1. The CDR3 spans 16 residues. Germline V gives CDR1 SGHTA, CDR2 FQGNSA. V shed 5 bases and J 8 bases; nucleotides not matched to a gene: 17. In nucleotides, the CDR3 is TGTGCCAGCAGCACCGGACAGGAAATCAGGATAGAGGAAGCTTTCTTT. Translating gives CASSTGQEIRIEEAFF.

The chain is built from TRBV7-2 and TRBJ1-5, with a weak D call TRBD1 (6 bases). Germline V gene data show CDR1 as SGHTA and CDR2 as FQGNSA. The CDR3 length is 14 residues. V was clipped by 5 bases and J by 7 bases, with 15 bases between them. CDR3 nucleotides: TGTGCCAGCAGCCTGGGGGGGGCGGGCCAGCCCCAGCATTTT. Translation: CASSLGGAGQPQHF.

Concerning this clone itself: The sample has other DNA sequences that encode this CDR3 too. The chain links TRBV5-1 to TRBJ1-2; D is ambiguous. Per the germline V gene, CDR1 is SGHRS and CDR2 is YFSETQ. The CDR3 contains 12 residues. The ends were cut back, 5 bases at V and 1 base at J, with 6 bases in the middle. CDR3 region: CASRRDNYGYTF. The CDR3 DNA sequence: TGCGCCAGCAGGAGGGATAACTATGGCTACACCTTC.

This sequence joins TRBV7-8 and TRBJ2-7; 10 bases are a match to TRBD2. Germline V gene data show CDR1 as SGHVS and CDR2 as FQNEAQ. The CDR3 extends over 15 amino acids. V lost 4 bases, J lost 1 base, and 4 bases stayed unmatched. This CDR3 reads CASSSTSGVSYEQYF. In DNA, the CDR3 is TGTGCCAGCAGCTCCACTAGCGGGGTGTCCTACGAGCAGTACTTC.

This chain links TRBV5-1 with TRBJ2-3; the match to TRBD2 covers 8 bases. Germline loops: CDR1 SGHRS, CDR2 YFSETQ. This CDR3 contains 13 residues. The ends lost 4 bases at V and 6 bases at J; junction bases unmatched: 4. The CDR3 region is CASSQEREDTQYF. In nucleotides, the CDR3 is TGCGCCAGCAGCCAGGAGCGGGAGGATACGCAGTATTTT.